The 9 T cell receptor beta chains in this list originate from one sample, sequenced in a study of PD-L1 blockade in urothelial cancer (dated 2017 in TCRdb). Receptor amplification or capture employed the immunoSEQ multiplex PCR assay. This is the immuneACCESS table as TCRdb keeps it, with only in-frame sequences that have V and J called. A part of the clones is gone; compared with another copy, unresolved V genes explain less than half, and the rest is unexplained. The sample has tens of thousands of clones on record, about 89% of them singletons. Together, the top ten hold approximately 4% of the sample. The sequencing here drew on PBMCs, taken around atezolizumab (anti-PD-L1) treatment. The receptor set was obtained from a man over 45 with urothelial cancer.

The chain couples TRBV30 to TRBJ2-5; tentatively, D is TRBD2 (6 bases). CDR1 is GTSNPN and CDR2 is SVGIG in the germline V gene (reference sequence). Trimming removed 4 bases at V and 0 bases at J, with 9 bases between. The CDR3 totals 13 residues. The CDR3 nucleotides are TGTGCCTGGACTCGGGACTACCAAGAGACCCAGTACTTC. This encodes CAWTRDYQETQYF.

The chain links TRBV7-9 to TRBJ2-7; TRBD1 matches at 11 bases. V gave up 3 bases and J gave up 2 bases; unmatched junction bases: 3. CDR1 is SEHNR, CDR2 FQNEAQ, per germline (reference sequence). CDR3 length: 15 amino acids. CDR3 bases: TGTGCCAGCAGCTTCCGGGACAGGGGGACCTACGAGCAGTACTTC. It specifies CASSFRDRGTYEQYF.

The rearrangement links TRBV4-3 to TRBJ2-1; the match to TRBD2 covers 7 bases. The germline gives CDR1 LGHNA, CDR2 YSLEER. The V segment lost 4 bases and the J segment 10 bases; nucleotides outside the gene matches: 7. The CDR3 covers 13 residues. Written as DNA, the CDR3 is TGCGCCAGCAGCCCTATCCTACTAGCGGAGCAGTTCTTC. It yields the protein CASSPILLAEQFF.

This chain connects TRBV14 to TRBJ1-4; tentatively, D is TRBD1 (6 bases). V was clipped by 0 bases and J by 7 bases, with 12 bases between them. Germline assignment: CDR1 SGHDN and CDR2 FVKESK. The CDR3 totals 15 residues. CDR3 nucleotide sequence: TGTGCCAGCAGCCAAGAAGGGGGTAGGGGTGAAAAACTGTTTTTT. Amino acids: CASSQEGGRGEKLFF. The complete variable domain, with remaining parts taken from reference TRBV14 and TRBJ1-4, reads EAGVTQFPSHSVIEKGQTVTLRCDPISGHDNLYWYRRVMGKEIKFLLHFVKESKQDESGMPNNRFLAERTGGTYSTLKVQPAELEDSGVYFCASSQEGGRGEKLFFGSGTQLSVL.

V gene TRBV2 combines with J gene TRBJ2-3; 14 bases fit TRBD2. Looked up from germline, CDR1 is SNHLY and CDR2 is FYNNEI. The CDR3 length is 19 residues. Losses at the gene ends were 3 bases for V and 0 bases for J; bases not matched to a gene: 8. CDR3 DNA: TGTGCCAGCAGTGATTACGGGACTAGCGGGAGTGCTAGCACAGATACGCAGTATTTT. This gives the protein CASSDYGTSGSASTDTQYF.

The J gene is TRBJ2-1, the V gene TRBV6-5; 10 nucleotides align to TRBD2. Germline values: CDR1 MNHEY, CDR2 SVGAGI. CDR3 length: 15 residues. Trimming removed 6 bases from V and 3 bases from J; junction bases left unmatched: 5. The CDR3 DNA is TGTGCCAGCAGGGGGGCTAGCGGGGGCTACAATGAGCAGTTCTTC. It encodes CASRGASGGYNEQFF.

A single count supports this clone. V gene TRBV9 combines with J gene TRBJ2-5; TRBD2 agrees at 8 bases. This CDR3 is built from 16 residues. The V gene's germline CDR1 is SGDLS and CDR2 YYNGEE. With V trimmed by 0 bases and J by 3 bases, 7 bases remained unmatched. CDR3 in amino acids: CASSVETGREEETQYF. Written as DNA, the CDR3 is TGTGCCAGCAGCGTAGAAACAGGGCGGGAGGAAGAGACCCAGTACTTC.

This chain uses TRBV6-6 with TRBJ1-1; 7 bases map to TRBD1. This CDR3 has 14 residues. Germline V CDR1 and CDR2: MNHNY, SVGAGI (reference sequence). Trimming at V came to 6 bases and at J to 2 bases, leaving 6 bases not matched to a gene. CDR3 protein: CASSRGTANTEAFF. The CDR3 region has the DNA TGTGCCAGCAGCCGTGGGACAGCAAACACTGAAGCTTTCTTT.

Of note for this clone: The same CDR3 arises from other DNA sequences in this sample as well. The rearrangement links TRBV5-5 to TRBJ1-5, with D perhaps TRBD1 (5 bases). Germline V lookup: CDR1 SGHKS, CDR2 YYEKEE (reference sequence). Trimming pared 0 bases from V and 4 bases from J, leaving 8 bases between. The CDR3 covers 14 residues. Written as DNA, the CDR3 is TGTGCCAGCAGCTTGGCCGGGGGGAATCAGCCCCAGCATTTT. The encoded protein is CASSLAGGNQPQHF.